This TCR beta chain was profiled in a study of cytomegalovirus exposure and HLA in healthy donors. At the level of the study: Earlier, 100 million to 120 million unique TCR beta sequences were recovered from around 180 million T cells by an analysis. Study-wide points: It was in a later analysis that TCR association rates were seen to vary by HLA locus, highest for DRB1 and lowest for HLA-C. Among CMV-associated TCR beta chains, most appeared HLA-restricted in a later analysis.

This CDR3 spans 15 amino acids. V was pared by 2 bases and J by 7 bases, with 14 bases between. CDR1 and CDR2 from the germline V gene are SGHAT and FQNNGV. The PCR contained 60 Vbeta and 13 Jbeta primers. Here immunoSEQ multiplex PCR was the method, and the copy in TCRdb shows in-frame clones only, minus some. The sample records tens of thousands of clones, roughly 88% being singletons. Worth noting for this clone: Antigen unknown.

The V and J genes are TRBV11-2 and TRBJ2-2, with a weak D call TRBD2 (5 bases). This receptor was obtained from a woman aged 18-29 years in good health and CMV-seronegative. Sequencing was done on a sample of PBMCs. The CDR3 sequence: CASSLSRESGGELFF. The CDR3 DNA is TGTGCCAGCAGCTTAAGTAGGGAAAGCGGCGGGGAGCTGTTTTTT.